The 26 T cell receptor beta chains given below trace back to one sample, sequenced in a study of identical twins. TCRdb reprocessed the 5' RACE reads with MiXCR, giving one entry per CDR3 protein. The repertoire holds approximately 690,000 distinct CDR3 sequences, roughly 6.2% seen once, with 1.5% to 2% in the top ten. Sequenced material: naive T cells sorted from blood. These receptors all stem from a man between 18 and 29 years old in good health.

This clonotype was recorded many times. The DNA for the CDR3 is TGCAGCGTTGAGTCCCAGCGTCCGGGCCCAAACACCGGGGAGCTGTTTTTT. Translation gives CSVESQRPGPNTGELFF. The rearrangement joins TRBV29-1 to TRBJ2-2, with D unresolved. From germline, CDR1 is SQVTM and CDR2 ANQGSEA. The V and J ends lost 3 bases and 2 bases respectively, with 19 bases between them. This CDR3 is 17 amino acids long.

This clonotype showed up many times. CDR3 loop: CASSYPTGNTGELFF. CDR3 DNA sequence: TGTGCCAGCAGTTACCCGACAGGGAACACCGGGGAGCTGTTTTTT. V usage is TRBV6-5 and J usage is TRBJ2-2, with a tentative D call TRBD1 (6 bases). Trimming stripped 2 bases from V and 1 base from J, with 8 bases between. Germline V gene data show CDR1 as MNHEY and CDR2 as SVGAGI. The CDR3 extends over 15 amino acids.

This clonotype showed up many times. J is TRBJ2-2 and V is TRBV12-3 or TRBV12-4; no definite D call. V lost 7 bases and J lost 6, with 6 bases in between. CDR3 length: 11 amino acids. Here the CDR3 reads CASNRPGELFF. The CDR3 DNA reads as TGTGCCAGCAATCGGCCCGGGGAGCTGTTTTTT.

The chain has TRBV28 and TRBJ1-5; D is possibly TRBD1 (6 bases). Looked up from germline, CDR1 is MDHEN and CDR2 is SYDVKM. The V end lost 7 bases, the J end lost 6 bases, and 13 bases lay between the germline ends. CDR3 length equals 13 residues. CDR3 region: CASNVGGVQPQHF. The CDR3 DNA is TGTGCCAGCAATGTAGGGGGAGTTCAGCCCCAGCATTTT.

This clonotype was seen many times. The V gene is TRBV6-1, the J gene TRBJ2-3; weak D call: TRBD2 (6 bases). There are 14 residues in the CDR3. Per the germline V gene, CDR1 is MNHNS and CDR2 is SASEGT. CDR3 sequence: CVTGLLRGIDTQYF. The CDR3 DNA is TGTGTCACTGGACTGCTGCGGGGAATTGATACGCAGTATTTT.

This clonotype was detected ten times or more. A read error may account for a junction end that differs from germline. The chain employs TRBV15 and TRBJ2-1; TRBD1 agrees at 8 bases. This CDR3 region has 14 residues. Looked up from germline, CDR1 is LNHNV and CDR2 is YYDKDF (reference sequence). The CDR3 DNA reads TGTGCCACCAGCAGAACCCAGGAGGTACAGGGGGAGCTCTTC. Protein: CATSRTQEVQGELF. The full variable domain, completed using reference TRBV15 and TRBJ2-1, is DAMVIQNPRYQVTQFGKPVTLSCSQTLNHNVMYWYQQKSSQAPKLLFHYYDKDFNNEADTPDNFQSRRPNTSFCFLDIRSPGLGDTAMYLCATSRTQEVQGELFGPGTRLTVL.

Ten or more counts support this clonotype. The chain joins TRBV4-2 to TRBJ2-1; TRBD2 matches at 8 bases. Germline-derived CDR1 and CDR2 are LGHNA and YNFKEQ. V lost 0 bases to trimming and J lost 3 bases; unmatched junction nucleotides: 7. The CDR3 runs 17 residues. The CDR3 region is CASSQDGFLAGYNEQFF. For the CDR3, the DNA is TGTGCCAGCAGCCAAGATGGGTTCCTAGCGGGCTACAATGAGCAGTTCTTC.

This clonotype has a count of ten or more. The CDR3 DNA sequence: TGCGCCAGCAGCCTGGGGACAGGGTCATCGAACACTGAAGCTTTCTTT. The encoded protein is CASSLGTGSSNTEAFF. The chain recombines TRBV5-1 with TRBJ1-1, with TRBD1 matching over 9 bases. CDR3 length: 16 amino acids. The V segment lost 4 bases and the J segment 1 base; nucleotides outside the gene matches: 8. Germline values: CDR1 SGHRS, CDR2 YFSETQ.

The genes are TRBV29-1 and TRBJ2-5; D is unresolved. V lost 4 bases to trimming and J lost 5 bases, with 14 bases between them. This CDR3 has 13 amino acids. Looked up from germline, CDR1 is SQVTM and CDR2 is ANQGSEA. CDR3 coding DNA: TGCAGCGTTGTGGGAAGGAGAAGGGAGACCCAGTACTTC. This translates into CSVVGRRRETQYF.

This clonotype has at least ten counts. The chain couples TRBV29-1 to TRBJ2-1; D is possibly TRBD2 (6 bases). This CDR3 is built from 14 residues. Germline V gene sequence: CDR1 SQVTM, CDR2 ANQGSEA. V lost 6 bases to trimming and J lost 4 bases, with 16 bases between them. This CDR3 reads CSVIQRATYNEQFF. The DNA of the CDR3 is TGCAGCGTGATACAGCGGGCTACGTACAATGAGCAGTTCTTC.

Only a few counts were recorded for this clonotype. The chain uses TRBV27 and TRBJ2-7, with D unresolved. CDR1 and CDR2 (germline): MNHEY, SMNVEV (reference sequence). This CDR3 comprises 13 residues. V was trimmed by 7 bases and J by 0 bases, leaving 10 bases between them. This chain's CDR3 is CASKGRSSYEQYV. The DNA for the CDR3 is TGTGCCAGCAAGGGCAGAAGCTCCTACGAGCAGTACGTC.

The chain is built from TRBV5-1 and TRBJ1-5; D is undetermined. Per the germline V gene, CDR1 is SGHRS and CDR2 is YFSETQ. With 1 base removed from V and 4 bases from J, the gap between germline ends came to 12 bases. The CDR3 covers 15 residues. CDR3: CASSLNPAGNQPQHF. The CDR3 nucleotides are TGCGCCAGCAGCTTGAATCCGGCGGGAAATCAGCCCCAGCATTTT.

This clonotype appeared many times. The chain combines TRBV10-3 with TRBJ2-7; D is undetermined. V was trimmed by 9 bases and J by 0 bases, leaving 12 bases between them. This CDR3 is built from 13 residues. Germline V CDR1 and CDR2: ENHRY, SYGVKD. The CDR3 sequence: CAIQVQSSYEQYF. As DNA, the CDR3 is TGTGCCATTCAGGTCCAGAGCTCCTACGAGCAGTACTTC.

This clonotype appeared many times. This sequence joins TRBV6-5 and TRBJ1-5; 7 bases align to TRBD1. Germline V gene data show CDR1 as MNHEY and CDR2 as SVGAGI. The CDR3 covers 15 residues. Losses at the gene ends were 0 bases for V and 5 bases for J; bases not matched to a gene: 4. CDR3 sequence reads: CASSYSWDSYQPQHF. The CDR3 nucleotides are TGTGCCAGCAGTTACTCGTGGGACAGTTATCAGCCCCAGCATTTT.

This clonotype was detected only a few times. The V call is TRBV2, the J call TRBJ2-3; 13 nucleotides align to TRBD2. Germline CDR1 SNHLY, CDR2 FYNNEI. Trimming removed 6 bases from V and 4 bases from J; junction bases left unmatched: 4. This CDR3 is 15 amino acids long. Here the CDR3 DNA reads TGTGCCAGCAGGGCGACTAGCGGGAGGCCAGATACGCAGTATTTT. Amino acids: CASRATSGRPDTQYF.

This clonotype was seen many times. This chain joins TRBV20-1 and TRBJ2-3; 9 bases line up with TRBD2. Germline CDR1 is DFQATT and CDR2 is SNEGSKA (reference sequence). CDR3 length: 15 residues. J was trimmed by 2 bases and V by 3 bases; bases with no gene match: 6. The CDR3, as DNA: TGCAGTGCTAGCTGGTTAGCGGGGGACACAGATACGCAGTATTTT. The encoded protein is CSASWLAGDTDTQYF.

The J gene is TRBJ2-1, the V gene TRBV3-1; D may be TRBD2 (5 bases). The germline CDR1 and CDR2 sequences are LGHDT and YNNKEL (reference sequence). The CDR3 is 16 residues long. V was clipped by 4 bases and J by 2 bases, with 15 bases between them. CDR3 sequence (DNA): TGTGCCAGCAGCCTCCGGAGGCTGCAAACCTACAATGAGCAGTTCTTC. Translating gives CASSLRRLQTYNEQFF.

This clonotype came up many times. The J gene is TRBJ2-1, the V gene TRBV12-3 or TRBV12-4; D not resolved. Trimming shortened V by 6 bases and J by 6 bases, and 6 bases separated the two germline ends. The CDR3 totals 11 residues. CDR3 in DNA: TGTGCCAGCAGGAGCAGCAATGAGCAGTTCTTC. It specifies CASRSSNEQFF.

This clonotype appeared many times. The chain has TRBV5-1 and TRBJ2-1; the D is unclear. Trimming removed 4 bases at V and 3 bases at J, with 14 bases between. The CDR3 spans 15 residues. CDR1 is SGHRS, CDR2 YFSETQ, per germline. The CDR3 coding sequence is TGCGCCAGCAGCAAGGACGTTAACCTCTACAATGAGCAGTTCTTC. Protein sequence: CASSKDVNLYNEQFF. Using reference TRBV5-1 and TRBJ2-1 for the parts outside the CDR3, the full variable domain is KAGVTQTPRYLIKTRGQQVTLSCSPISGHRSVSWYQQTPGQGLQFLFEYFSETQRNKGNFPGRFSGRQFSNSRSEMNVSTLELGDSALYLCASSKDVNLYNEQFFGPGTRLTVL.

The table lists this clonotype with many counts. The chain uses TRBV7-2 and TRBJ2-2; 9 bases fit TRBD2. CDR1 and CDR2 (germline): SGHTA, FQGNSA. The V and J ends lost 1 base and 4 bases, in that order; junction bases with no gene match: 4. The CDR3 runs to 16 residues. The CDR3 nucleotides read TGTGCCAGCAGCTTAGAGGGTAGCGGGAGCACCGGGGAGCTGTTTTTT. The encoded protein is CASSLEGSGSTGELFF.

The table lists this clonotype with many counts. The chain joins TRBV9 to TRBJ2-1; a possible D gene is TRBD1 (6 bases). Per the germline V gene, CDR1 is SGDLS and CDR2 is YYNGEE. The CDR3 runs 15 residues. The germline V and J ends were trimmed by 0 bases and 3 bases, with 10 bases remaining between them. The CDR3 is CASSVGQGFYNEQFF. The CDR3 region has the DNA TGTGCCAGCAGCGTAGGGCAGGGGTTCTACAATGAGCAGTTCTTC.

This chain links TRBV21-1 with TRBJ2-1; the table's TRBD2 call for D was not verified on the DNA. TRBV21-1 is given as a pseudogene. The CDR3 extends over 15 amino acids. CDR3 amino acids: CASEACSGSINEQFF. CDR3 nucleotide sequence: TGTGCCAGCGAGGCTTGCAGCGGGAGTATAAATGAGCAGTTCTTC.

This clonotype came up many times. The V call is TRBV20-1, the J call TRBJ1-5; 9 bases align to TRBD1. CDR1 DFQATT and CDR2 SNEGSKA come from the germline V gene (reference sequence). After removal of 6 bases from V and 1 base from J, the junction contained 4 bases not matched to a gene. This CDR3 region has 14 residues. The chain's CDR3 is CSATGQGSNQPQHF. CDR3 sequence (DNA): TGCAGTGCCACGGGACAGGGCAGCAATCAGCCCCAGCATTTT.

On this clonotype: A single base separates this from a much larger clone, so it may be a read error. J is TRBJ2-7 and V is TRBV20-1; tentative D call: TRBD2 (6 bases). Germline V gene data show CDR1 as DFQATT and CDR2 as SNEGSKA (reference sequence). Between the trimmed V and J ends, which lost 0 bases and 5 bases, there was a span of 11 bases. CDR3 length: 13 residues. CDR3 DNA: TGCAGTGCTAGAGATTTCGCGGGGAACGAGCAGTACTTC. The encoded protein is CSARDFAGNEQYF.

This clonotype was seen only a few times. V and J are TRBV20-1 and TRBJ1-1; 7 bases map to TRBD1. V shed 6 bases, J shed 5 bases, and the junction held 9 bases outside the gene matches. The germline CDR1 and CDR2 sequences are DFQATT and SNEGSKA (reference sequence). The CDR3 totals 13 residues. The CDR3 spells CSATKGAGTEAFF. For the CDR3, the DNA is TGCAGTGCGACCAAGGGGGCAGGGACTGAAGCTTTCTTT.

The table lists this clonotype with a few counts. The rearrangement links TRBV20-1 to TRBJ2-1; D is unresolved. This CDR3 region has 16 residues. The ends were cut back, 1 base at V and 3 bases at J, with 16 bases in the middle. The germline V gene encodes CDR1 DFQATT and CDR2 SNEGSKA (reference sequence). For the CDR3, the DNA is TGCAGTGCTAGAGGTAACATTGCTCCGGGCTACAATGAGCAGTTCTTC. Translation: CSARGNIAPGYNEQFF.